This TCR beta chain came from a study of CD8+CD57+ T cells in acquired aplastic anemia. Both TCR beta VDJ combination and CDR3 sequence profiling were carried out. Genomic DNA was the template for this profiling. TCRdb ran MiXCR on the reads and lists one entry per CDR3 protein. The table has 450,000 to 550,000 distinct CDR3 sequences, more than 25% seen once; the top ten hold under 0.95%. Whoever was chosen for sequencing had shown CD8+CD57+ cell expansion by flow cytometry. As for this clonotype: Antigen: not known. A read error may account for a junction end that differs from germline.

Study outcomes and limitations: Some 28 sequences, all CD8+ CDR3, were shared between patients and controls.

This TCR was sampled from a human donor with aplastic anemia. Sequenced: sorted CD4+, CD8+, or CD8+CD57+ T cells (not recorded which) from PBMCs.

The CDR3 DNA sequence: TGCAGTGCTAGAGTGGCGGGAGGGCCCTCCTACAATGATCAGTTCTTC. This sequence encodes CSARVAGGPSYNDQFF. The rearrangement joins TRBV20-1 to TRBJ2-1; the match to TRBD2 covers 9 bases. The CDR3 has 16 amino acids. Per the germline V gene, CDR1 is DFQATT and CDR2 is SNEGSKA (reference sequence).